The 3 T cell receptor beta chains presented below share a single source sample, sequenced in a study of CD8+ T cells in alopecia areata listed by TCRdb under 2018. Library preparation used the immunoSEQ multiplex PCR assay. RNA was extracted from all samples and reverse transcribed into cDNA, which served as template for TCR sequencing. The source is immuneACCESS, and TCRdb retained only in-frame sequences with V and J called. Part of the clones is not carried over; for the studies checked, unresolved V genes explain less than half of this, and the remainder is unexplained. The sample table records about 200,000 clones; approximately 52% of these occur just once. In total, the top ten clones hold under 0.5% of the sample. The sample's time point, from its label and the paper: baseline before oral tofacitinib. Material: CD4+ T cells sorted from blood, obtained at week 0. The source is a human donor with alopecia areata.

The rearrangement joins TRBV6-5 to TRBJ1-6; perhaps TRBD1 as D (5 bases). Germline V gene data show CDR1 as MNHEY and CDR2 as SVGAGI. V lost 2 bases and J 7 bases, leaving 12 bases between the germline ends. The CDR3 extends over 15 amino acids. In DNA form, the CDR3 reads TGTGCCAGCAGTTACCTGGCCAGGGTAAATTCACCCCTCCACTTT. This translates into CASSYLARVNSPLHF.

In its sample, this clone was seen a few times. The chain combines TRBV5-1 with TRBJ2-7, with 9 bases matching TRBD1. The CDR3 has 14 residues. The V gene's germline CDR1 is SGHRS and CDR2 YFSETQ. V shed 4 bases and J 7 bases; nucleotides not matched to a gene: 9. DNA for the CDR3: TGCGCCAGCAGCGGGCCGGGACAGGGCAGAGAGCAGTACTTC. As protein: CASSGPGQGREQYF.

This clone is a singleton in its sample. The rearrangement uses TRBV30 and TRBJ1-2; weak D call: TRBD1 (5 bases). The length of the CDR3 is 16 residues. V lost 0 bases and J 0 bases, leaving 14 bases between the germline ends. The germline CDR1 and CDR2 sequences are GTSNPN and SVGIG (reference sequence). CDR3 sequence reads: CAWSVERGRANYGYTF. In DNA form, the CDR3 reads TGTGCCTGGAGTGTAGAAAGGGGTCGAGCTAACTATGGCTACACCTTC.